Described below is a single T cell receptor (delta chain) sequence and its context. Its antigen is currently unknown. This may be a read error: a much more frequent sequence differs by one nucleotide. This record belongs to a study of delta chains in infants with herpesvirus infections. Background on the study: A Ugandan infant cohort was followed from birth for primary CMV. Postnatally CMV-infected infants were checked for a public fetal Vdelta1/Vgamma8 clonotype. Study observations and caveats: Uninfected infants and those infected after 120 days lacked the public clonotype.

CDR1 TSWWSYY and CDR2 QGS come from the germline V gene. The CDR3 loop spans 22 amino acids. Gamma-chain- and delta-chain-specific primers converted PBMC RNA into TCR cDNA. TCRdb redid the clone calls on the RT-PCR reads with CATT. In the table there are 300 to 350 delta-chain clones, roughly 27% of which are singletons. This receptor was identified in a human donor who was a Ugandan infant, either HIV-exposed or HIV-unexposed (not recorded which). This chain links TRDV1 with TRDJ1, with TRDD3 matching over 8 bases. The tail of the sequence fits TRDJ2 better, so the J call may be wrong. Sequenced material: peripheral blood, taken at time point 3 of longitudinal follow-up. CDR3 nucleotide sequence: TGTGCTCTTGGGGAAGTTGCCTTCCCCCGTACTGGGGGTCCGAGGCCGACAGCACAACTCTTCTTT. This sequence encodes CALGEVAFPRTGGPRPTAQLFF.